A selection of T cell receptor beta chains follows, all from one sample in a study of cytomegalovirus exposure and HLA in healthy donors. Profiled with immunoSEQ multiplex PCR; TCRdb holds only in-frame clones, not every one. The sample has under 200,000 clones; around 83% are singletons. The sample taken for sequencing was PBMCs. These receptors originate from a male donor in good health and CMV-seropositive. Each CDR3 is given with its conserved first and last residue. The D gene is left open where the match is weak. Size is omitted from some rows. Given values are once, few, many or a class for expanded clones.

DNA	CDR3	J	size	D	V
TGCGCCAGCAGCCCCCGGACTAGCGGGAATTCCTACAATGAGCAGTTCTTC	CASSPRTSGNSYNEQFF	TRBJ2-1	.	TRBD2	TRBV5-1
TGTGCCAGCAGTGGGGAGCCGAGTTATGGCTACACCTTC	CASSGEPSYGYTF	TRBJ1-2	.	.	TRBV27
TGTGCCAGTAAACCAGGGCTCGGGGAGCTGTTTTTT	CASKPGLGELFF	TRBJ2-2	.	.	TRBV19
TGCAGCGTTGCCGGGACAGCCAACTCTGGGGCCAACGTCCTGACTTTC	CSVAGTANSGANVLTF	TRBJ2-6	.	TRBD1	TRBV29-1
TGTGCCAGCAGTTTGGACAGAGCTGGAAACACCATATATTTT	CASSLDRAGNTIYF	TRBJ1-3	.	.	TRBV28
TGTGCCAGCAGTAGGGCGGGGGCCCCCGGGGAGCTGTTTTTT	CASSRAGAPGELFF	TRBJ2-2	once	.	TRBV5-4
TGTGCCAGCAGCTTTGGGGCGGGAGGGTACGAGCAGTACTTC	CASSFGAGGYEQYF	TRBJ2-7	.	TRBD2	TRBV5-6
TGTGCCGCGGGACTAGCAAGACCAGATACGCAGTATTTT	CAAGLARPDTQYF	TRBJ2-3	once	TRBD2	TRBV10-3
TGTGCCAGCAGTACCGGGAGCAATCAGCCCCAGCATTTT	CASSTGSNQPQHF	TRBJ1-5	.	.	TRBV28
TGTGCCAGTAGTATAGCCTCGGGACAAGGAGGAAACACCATATATTTT	CASSIASGQGGNTIYF	TRBJ1-3	.	.	TRBV19
TGCGCCAGCAGCCTCACAGGGGGCGGCAATCAGCCCCAGCATTTT	CASSLTGGGNQPQHF	TRBJ1-5	once	TRBD1	TRBV5-1
TGCGCCAGCAGCCTTGGGACAGGGTGGAACGGGGAGCTGTTTTTT	CASSLGTGWNGELFF	TRBJ2-2	.	TRBD1	TRBV4-3
TGTTCACTACGGGGGGGCGGGCCTAGCACAGATACGCAGTATTTT	CSLRGGGPSTDTQYF	TRBJ2-3	few	TRBD2	TRBV5-4
TGTGCCAGCAGCGGCCCCGGAAGCGGGAGAACCGAGCAGTACTTC	CASSGPGSGRTEQYF	TRBJ2-7	few	TRBD2	TRBV9
TGTGCCAGTAGTTCTAGGGGCTACGAGCAGTACTTC	CASSSRGYEQYF	TRBJ2-7	.	.	TRBV19
TGTGCCAGCAGCTTAGGGCGGGAGACAAGCAATCAGCCCCAGCATTTT	CASSLGRETSNQPQHF	TRBJ1-5	.	.	TRBV7-9
TGTGCCAGCAGCTTGGGCCCACAAAGGGCGCGGGCTGAAGCTTTCTTT	CASSLGPQRARAEAFF	TRBJ1-1	few	.	TRBV5-6
TGTGCCAGCAGCCCACTACGGGAGCAGTACTTC	CASSPLREQYF	TRBJ2-7	few	.	TRBV11-2
TGTGCCAGCAGCTTTGTTCGGGAGGGGACCCAGTACTTC	CASSFVREGTQYF	TRBJ2-5	few	TRBD2	TRBV7-8
TGTGCCATCAGCGGACAACCGGGACTAGCGGTAGATGAGCAGTTCTTC	CAISGQPGLAVDEQFF	TRBJ2-1	.	TRBD2	TRBV10-3
TGTGCCAGCAAGGGATACAGGGGGGCTACCCTTTACAATGAGCAGTTCTTC	CASKGYRGATLYNEQFF	TRBJ2-1	.	TRBD1	TRBV27
TGTGCCAGCAGTGTTAGGGGGTCAGGGTTGACCTACAATGAGCAGTTCTTC	CASSVRGSGLTYNEQFF	TRBJ2-1	.	.	TRBV11-2
TGTGCCAGCTCACCAGGACTAGCGGCGTCCTACGAGCAGTACTTC	CASSPGLAASYEQYF	TRBJ2-7	.	TRBD2	TRBV18
TGTGCCAGCAGCCAACTAGCGGGAGGGCCTCGGGAGACCCAGTACTTC	CASSQLAGGPRETQYF	TRBJ2-5	.	TRBD2	TRBV5-4
TGTGCCAGCAGACTCCTGAACACTGAAGCTTTCTTT	CASRLLNTEAFF	TRBJ1-1	.	.	TRBV2
TGTGCCTGGAGTGGACTAGCGGGATACAATGAGCAGTTCTTC	CAWSGLAGYNEQFF	TRBJ2-1	.	TRBD2	TRBV30
TGTGCCAGCAGCTTGGGACAGGGCAGTCAGTACTTC	CASSLGQGSQYF	TRBJ2-4	.	TRBD1	TRBV28
TGTGCCAGCAGGGGGGTAGGGGGCACAGGGTATGGCTACACCTTC	CASRGVGGTGYGYTF	TRBJ1-2	.	TRBD1	TRBV7-2
TGTGCCAGTAGTGTCTCCAGGGCGCCGACTAATGAAAAACTGTTTTTT	CASSVSRAPTNEKLFF	TRBJ1-4	.	.	TRBV19
TGCGCCAGCAGCCAAGGCCGGGGCACTGAAGCTTTCTTT	CASSQGRGTEAFF	TRBJ1-1	.	.	TRBV4-1
TGTGCCAGCAGTTTTAGCGGGGGAGGCGAGACCCAGTACTTC	CASSFSGGGETQYF	TRBJ2-5	.	TRBD2	TRBV6-6
TGTGCCAGCAGTCCAAGGGGACTTCACACCGGGGAGCTGTTTTTT	CASSPRGLHTGELFF	TRBJ2-2	.	.	TRBV2